The clone carrying this TCR beta chain was counted ten times or more. Its target is unknown. Via MiXCR, TCRdb re-called the reads, giving one row per CDR3 protein. The sample includes 250,000 to 350,000 distinct CDR3 sequences, roughly 25% seen only once; the top ten take around 13%. These data originate in a study of T cell repertoires in cytomegalovirus infection. Across the study: Indicated by public TCR beta signatures were CMV infection and matching HLA type.

Study-level findings and limits: Using cumulative public TCR beta family frequency, the authors identified those who carried CMV together with the relevant HLA. CMV-specific HLA-C-restricted TCR beta clonotypes dominated the ex vivo response.

This CDR3 comprises 14 residues. V lost 6 bases to trimming and J lost 2 bases; unmatched junction nucleotides: 6. Germline loops: CDR1 SGHTA, CDR2 FQGNSA. Sequencing was done on a sample of PBMCs. This chain uses TRBV7-2 with TRBJ2-5; TRBD1 agrees at 7 bases. This clonotype originated in a human donor in good health (CMV status not recorded). Some clones in this sample may be carry-over from other donors' samples. CDR3 nucleotides: TGTGCCAGCAGGGACCCGGGACAGCAAGAGACCCAGTACTTC. Amino acids: CASRDPGQQETQYF.